This T cell receptor beta chain was retrieved from a study of neurological immune-mediated disorders. The study, taken as a whole, reports: None of the CDR3 amino acid sequences of expanded clones recurred across subjects, suggesting private repertoires in all groups.

CDR1 and CDR2 from the germline V gene are DFQATT and SNEGSKA (reference sequence). CDR3 length: 13 residues. Each TCR transcript was tagged with a 10-nucleotide random UMI during 5'RACE. MiXCR, applied by TCRdb to the 5' RACE reads, yields one record per CDR3 protein. The repertoire holds 67,000 or so distinct CDR3 sequences, roughly 15% seen once, with 4.6% in the top ten. This clonotype was seen many times. The antigen remains unidentified. The time point: longitudinal time-point 1 (baseline). Sequencing input: PBMCs. This TCR was recovered from a female donor with HTLV-1-associated myelopathy (HAM/TSP). This chain links TRBV20-1 with TRBJ1-5; 10 bases are shared with TRBD1. In DNA form, the CDR3 reads TGCAGCGCCGGGACAGGGGTGGGTCAGCCCCAGCATTTT. Protein: CSAGTGVGQPQHF.